This T cell receptor (beta chain) was sequenced during a study of blood T cells in healthy people across ages. Study findings and constraints: Naive and antigen-experienced cells could not be conclusively compared, given unsorted PBMCs.

Healthy Caucasian individuals from Russia aged about 6 to 95 were enrolled as donors. On this clonotype itself: Its antigen is not known.

The second PCR ran roughly 6 to 11 cycles with a sample-barcoded 5' primer and J-beta primers. CDR3-containing paired-end reads numbered at least 2.5 million in each sample. TCRdb re-derived calls from the 5' RACE reads in MiXCR, one entry per CDR3 protein. The table includes hundreds of thousands of distinct CDR3 sequences, roughly 43% detected once. V lost 0 bases to trimming and J lost 4 bases; unmatched junction nucleotides: 6. The germline V gene encodes CDR1 SGHTA and CDR2 FQGNSA. This CDR3 is 16 amino acids long. This TCR came from a man older than 75 in good health. Source material: blood. The chain couples TRBV7-2 to TRBJ2-7; 10 bases fit TRBD1. In DNA, the CDR3 is TGTGCCAGCAGCTTAGCCTCGGGACAGGGGTATTACGAGCAGTACTTC. Its translation: CASSLASGQGYYEQYF.